This T cell receptor beta chain stems from a study of somatic mutations in cytotoxic T cells in rheumatoid arthritis (dated by TCRdb to 2015 to 2018). Study-wide context: Patient peripheral blood (roughly 32 ml EDTA) was drawn right after diagnosis and before any treatment started. Patient and control groups had essentially identical median ages. Whether expanded CD8+ T-cell clones in untreated, newly diagnosed rheumatoid arthritis carry somatic mutations was the study question, and clonality was characterized with TCRB deep sequencing. A FACSAria II or Sony SH800 was used to flow-sort some V beta antibody-stained T-cell populations at nearly 100% purity, and TCRB sequencing was also done on sorted V beta1+ cells. For roughly 61 rheumatoid arthritis patients and 15 to 25 healthy controls, TCRB deep sequencing was carried out. Results the study describes overall, beyond this receptor: It was unknown which antigens the expanded CD8+ clones targeted, and their absence from virus-specific databases did not exclude viral specificity. In about an eighth of the roughly 60 patients the largest CD8+ clone exceeded 20% of CD8+ cells, and several identical CD8+ TCRB sequences were shared between blood and synovial fluid. The slight underrepresentation of TRBV07 in patients was not corrected for multiple comparisons. CD8+ clonality increased with age in patients (Spearman r ≈ 0.46) but not in healthy controls. Rheumatoid arthritis patients and age-matched healthy controls did not significantly differ in CD8+ T-cell clonality.

The immunoSEQ assay was applied to genomic DNA for TCRB CDR3 sequencing. The authors' analysis ran thus. Published virus-specific TCRB sequences were compared with patient CD8+ clones larger than 1%, and only a few matches were found. The analyses included only productive TCRB rearrangements. Defining a clone by its unique TCRB CDR3 sequence, the study calculated clonality as a productive clonality index derived from Shannon entropy. Repertoire overlap between two samples was calculated from the template counts of each clone relative to total templates per sample. A correlation with a Spearman r of about 0.57 was found between V-gene usage by flow cytometry and V-gene usage by TCRB sequencing. TCRdb provides this immuneACCESS table in a form limited to in-frame rearrangements. Some clones are lacking; in checked studies, under half of them reflect an unresolved V gene, and why the rest are absent is not known. From that table come the V and J calls and clone size; the DNA was used to work out D and trimming. Here the sample has 15,000 to 20,000 clones; roughly four fifths occur a single time. The ten biggest clones cover about 14% of the sample.

The CDR3, from cysteine to phenylalanine, totals 14 residues. Only the CDR3 portion is preserved as DNA: 42 bases, with reading frame beginning at the first base. The germline V gene (reference sequence) sets CDR1 to MNHEY and CDR2 to SMNVEV. V drops 4 bases and J drops 2 bases, leaving 11 bases in between. A word on this clone: The antigen it binds to is not known. No base qualities exist here, and no much larger clone lies one base off it.

CD4+ and CD8+ cells were isolated by positive magnetic bead selection on an AutoMACS, and purity was checked by flow cytometry. Initial screening for clonal expansions relied on flow cytometry with a TCR V beta antibody panel, after which sorted CD8+ fractions underwent TCRB deep sequencing for characterization. Peripheral blood mononuclear cells were isolated by Ficoll-Paque PLUS density gradient separation. Nucleospin Tissue or Tissue XS kits were used to extract DNA from CD4-enriched, CD8-enriched or PBMC samples, and a Qubit 2.0 fluorometer was used for quantification. The chain was built from TRBV27 and TRBJ1-2; TRBD1 is a possible D gene, resting on 5 matching bases. Sequencing used CD8+ T cells sorted from blood. The sequence was obtained from an adult with rheumatoid arthritis. The sequenced DNA is TGTGCCAGCAGTTCCCGGGGGGGGAACTATGGCTACACCTTC. It translates as CASSSRGGNYGYTF.